What follows are 28 T cell receptor beta chains derived from one specimen sequenced in a study of OX40 agonist ivuxolimab in advanced cancers. Only in-frame clones appear in the TCRdb table, and some are missing; sequencing was by immunoSEQ multiplex PCR. The table shows 20,000 or so clones, with about 70% occurring only once. Material: CD4+ or CD8+ T cells sorted from blood, obtained in a trial of the OX40 agonist ivuxolimab. These receptor sequences come from an adult with an advanced solid tumor such as melanoma, head and neck, liver or kidney cancer.

CDR3 region: CASSQVPPGSFPYNEQFF. The CDR3 DNA sequence: TGTGCCAGCAGCCAAGTACCGCCCGGGAGTTTCCCCTACAATGAGCAGTTCTTC. J is TRBJ2-1 and V is TRBV4-2, with D possibly matching TRBD2 (6 bases). Germline-derived CDR1 and CDR2 are LGHNA and YNFKEQ. The CDR3 length is 18 residues. Trimming removed 1 base at V and 2 bases at J, with 18 bases between.

The rearrangement uses TRBV6-1 and TRBJ1-4, with 9 bases identical to TRBD1. Trimming at V came to 2 bases and at J to 7 bases, leaving 11 bases not matched to a gene. The germline V gene encodes CDR1 MNHNS and CDR2 SASEGT. The CDR3 runs to 17 residues. The CDR3 spells CASSEPQWDRAVEKLFF. CDR3 nucleotide sequence: TGTGCCAGCAGTGAACCTCAGTGGGACAGGGCAGTTGAAAAACTGTTTTTT.

A word on this clone: One end of the junction is discordant with germline, which a read error may explain. Other DNA sequences in this specimen translate into the identical CDR3. This chain links TRBV7-9 with TRBJ2-1; the D is unclear. The germline V gene has CDR1 SEHNR and CDR2 FQNEAQ (reference sequence). The CDR3 is made up of 13 amino acids. CDR3 amino acids: CASSQPRGNEQFF. In nucleotides, the CDR3 is TGTGCTAGCAGCCAACCCCGAGGCAATGAGCAGTTCTTC.

J is TRBJ2-7 and V is TRBV19; 7 nucleotides match TRBD1. Germline V CDR1 and CDR2: LNHDA, SQIVND (reference sequence). The ends lost 8 bases at V and 3 bases at J; junction bases unmatched: 13. CDR3 length equals 15 residues. CDR3 bases: TGTGCCAGTGGGAAGGGACAGAACACGATCTACGAGCAGTACTTC. Its translation is CASGKGQNTIYEQYF.

The chain employs TRBV6-5 and TRBJ2-7, with 8 bases identical to TRBD2. This CDR3 has 15 amino acids. J was trimmed by 3 bases and V by 4 bases; bases with no gene match: 8. Germline CDR1 MNHEY, CDR2 SVGAGI. The CDR3 here is CASSSPLAGVYEQYF. The CDR3 bases are TGTGCCAGCAGTTCCCCCCTAGCGGGCGTCTACGAGCAGTACTTC.

The rearrangement uses TRBV2 and TRBJ2-7, with D unresolved. V was clipped by 2 bases and J by 0 bases, with 5 bases between them. The germline gives CDR1 SNHLY, CDR2 FYNNEI. The CDR3 runs to 13 residues. This CDR3 is CASSEMVSYEQYF. CDR3 nucleotides: TGTGCCAGCAGTGAAATGGTCTCCTACGAGCAGTACTTC.

This rearrangement joins TRBV2 to TRBJ1-1, with D unresolved. From germline, CDR1 is SNHLY and CDR2 FYNNEI. This CDR3 spans 11 amino acids. Between the trimmed V and J ends, which lost 7 bases and 2 bases, there was a span of 5 bases. This CDR3 is CASTLNTEAFF. The DNA of the CDR3 is TGTGCCAGCACTCTCAACACTGAAGCTTTCTTT.

The V and J genes are TRBV7-9 and TRBJ2-7, with TRBD1 identical over 7 bases. With V trimmed by 5 bases and J by 3 bases, 7 bases remained unmatched. Germline lookup yields CDR1 SEHNR and CDR2 FQNEAQ (reference sequence). The CDR3 extends over 14 amino acids. The DNA of the CDR3 is TGTGCCAGCAGCCCCCCGGGACAGATCTACGAGCAGTACTTC. Protein: CASSPPGQIYEQYF.

In this sample, this clone turned up once. The junction departs from the called germline gene at one end, perhaps through a read error. CDR3 nucleotides: TGCGCCAGCAGCTCTCTTTTCGAGAACACTGAAGCTTTCTTT. Its translation is CASSSLFENTEAFF. The V and J genes are TRBV5-4 and TRBJ1-1, with D hard to call. The CDR3 has 14 amino acids. CDR1 SGHNT and CDR2 YYREEE come from the germline V gene (reference sequence).

V is TRBV6-5 and J is TRBJ2-4; TRBD1 might be the D (5 bases). This CDR3 has 15 residues. V lost 3 bases and J 8 bases, leaving 17 bases between the germline ends. Germline V CDR1 and CDR2: MNHEY, SVGAGI. Here the CDR3 reads CASSYRSAGSDIQYF. Written as DNA, the CDR3 is TGTGCCAGCAGTTATCGCTCGGCAGGGTCTGACATTCAGTACTTC.

The CDR3 sequence is CASAPTTGPNQPQHF. The CDR3 nucleotides are TGTGCCAGCGCCCCTACGACAGGGCCGAATCAGCCCCAGCATTTT. The chain joins TRBV7-2 to TRBJ1-5; TRBD1 matches 7 bases. J lost 4 bases, V lost 8 bases, and 11 bases had no gene match. Germline CDR1 reads SGHTA; CDR2 reads FQGNSA. CDR3 size: 15 residues.

In its sample, this clone was seen a few times. The chain joins TRBV9 to TRBJ2-7; weak D call: TRBD1 (6 bases). CDR1 and CDR2 (germline): SGDLS, YYNGEE. Between the trimmed V and J ends, which lost 4 bases and 6 bases, there was a span of 11 bases. CDR3 length: 12 residues. CDR3 amino acids: CASSSQGGEQYF. CDR3 bases: TGTGCCAGCAGCAGCCAAGGGGGCGAGCAGTACTTC.

The rearrangement links TRBV5-1 to TRBJ2-1; TRBD1 aligns across 10 bases. With V trimmed by 4 bases and J by 9 bases, 13 bases remained unmatched. The V gene's germline CDR1 is SGHRS and CDR2 YFSETQ. This CDR3 contains 16 residues. CDR3 region: CASSNRDRGYISEQFF. The CDR3 bases are TGCGCCAGCAGCAACCGGGACAGGGGATACATTTCTGAGCAGTTCTTC.

This clone has a single count. V usage is TRBV28 and J usage is TRBJ2-7; 8 nucleotides align to TRBD1. The germline gives CDR1 MDHEN, CDR2 SYDVKM. V shed 5 bases and J 2 bases; nucleotides not matched to a gene: 5. This CDR3 is built from 14 residues. In DNA, the CDR3 is TGTGCCAGCAGTCTAACAGGGGGGACCTACGAGCAGTACTTC. It specifies CASSLTGGTYEQYF. The full variable domain, with the rest looked up from reference TRBV28 and TRBJ2-7, is DVKVTQSSRYLVKRTGEKVFLECVQDMDHENMFWYRQDPGLGLRLIYFSYDVKMKEKGDIPEGYSVSREKKERFSLILESASTNQTSMYLCASSLTGGTYEQYFGPGTRLTVT.

This clone has a handful of counts. The V and J genes are TRBV10-1 and TRBJ2-7, with TRBD1 as a possible D gene (6 bases). V gave up 2 bases and J gave up 1 base, with 9 bases separating them. The CDR3 covers 14 residues. Germline V lookup: CDR1 WNHNN, CDR2 SYGVQD (reference sequence). The CDR3 loop reads CASSEQGSSYEQYF. The CDR3 DNA reads TGCGCCAGCAGTGAGCAGGGGTCATCCTACGAGCAGTACTTC.

This chain links TRBV28 with TRBJ2-3; D remains ambiguous. This CDR3 region has 15 residues. Trimming took 2 bases from V and 0 from J, leaving 9 bases between them. Germline V gene sequence: CDR1 MDHEN, CDR2 SYDVKM. The CDR3 region has the DNA TGTGCCAGCAGTTTACCGGCAACTAGCACAGATACGCAGTATTTT. It is translated as CASSLPATSTDTQYF.

This clone showed up just a few times. The junction does not match germline at one end; this may be a read error. This chain joins TRBV27 and TRBJ2-7; possibly TRBD1 or TRBD2 for D (5 bases each). The CDR3 is 14 residues long. Per the germline V gene, CDR1 is MNHEY and CDR2 is SMNVEV (reference sequence). The CDR3 sequence is CASSLSRGSYEQYF. In DNA form, the CDR3 reads TGTGCCAGCAGTCTATCGAGGGGCTCCTACGAGCAGTACTTC.

The V and J genes are TRBV10-3 and TRBJ1-1; D gene unclear. This CDR3 contains 12 residues. Germline V lookup: CDR1 ENHRY, CDR2 SYGVKD. Trimming shortened V by 3 bases and J by 6 bases, and 8 bases separated the two germline ends. CDR3 sequence reads: CAISESDAEAFF. CDR3 in DNA: TGTGCCATCAGTGAATCAGACGCTGAAGCTTTCTTT.

The rearrangement links TRBV4-1 to TRBJ1-1, with TRBD1 as a possible D gene (5 bases). This CDR3 region has 14 residues. Trimming took off 1 base at V and 3 bases at J, with 9 bases between the two ends. Germline values: CDR1 MGHRA, CDR2 YSYEKL. CDR3 loop: CASSQGGVDTEAFF. The CDR3, as DNA: TGCGCCAGCAGCCAAGGGGGGGTGGACACTGAAGCTTTCTTT.

By sample fraction, this clone is medium-sized (0.01 to 0.1%). V and J are TRBV6-9 and TRBJ1-2, with a weak D call TRBD1 (5 bases). Looked up from germline, CDR1 is MNHGY and CDR2 is SVAAGI. This CDR3 comprises 12 residues. Trimming pared 3 bases from V and 8 bases from J, leaving 10 bases between. The CDR3, as DNA: TGTGCCAGCAGTTACGGGGGGGAGGGCTACACCTTC. This sequence encodes CASSYGGEGYTF.

V usage is TRBV12-5 and J usage is TRBJ1-5; D is possibly TRBD1 (5 bases). CDR1 and CDR2 from the germline V gene are LGHNT and FRNRAP. V lost 0 bases, J lost 6 bases, and 9 bases lay in between. This CDR3 comprises 14 residues. The CDR3 DNA reads TGTGCTAGTGGTTTGGTATGGGGGAGTCAGCCCCAGCATTTT. Encoded protein: CASGLVWGSQPQHF.

This clone was observed a few times. The chain is built from TRBV27 and TRBJ2-7; 7 positions agree with TRBD2. V gave up 3 bases and J gave up 3 bases; unmatched junction bases: 8. This CDR3 has 15 amino acids. CDR1 and CDR2 from the germline V gene are MNHEY and SMNVEV (reference sequence). For the CDR3, the DNA is TGTGCCAGCAGTTTGGGAGGGGTAGGATTCTACGAGCAGTACTTC. This codes for CASSLGGVGFYEQYF.

This chain joins TRBV30 and TRBJ1-1; D may be TRBD1 (5 bases). This CDR3 region has 14 residues. The germline CDR1 and CDR2 sequences are GTSNPN and SVGIG (reference sequence). Trimming took 5 bases from V and 1 from J, leaving 14 bases between them. The DNA for the CDR3 is TGTGCCTGGGCGACCGGGACGGAGAACACTGAAGCTTTCTTT. Its translation is CAWATGTENTEAFF.

This clone has only a few counts. This chain uses TRBV10-3 with TRBJ2-7; D might be TRBD1 or TRBD2, each matching 6 bases. In germline, CDR1 is ENHRY, CDR2 SYGVKD. The CDR3 is 14 residues long. The V gene lost 3 bases and the J gene lost 6 bases, with 15 bases spanning the gap. CDR3 bases: TGTGCCATCAGTGATATATTGGGGGGCGGCGAGCAGTACTTC. As protein: CAISDILGGGEQYF.

The gene calls are TRBV25-1 and TRBJ1-2, with D maybe TRBD1 (5 bases). Between the trimmed V and J ends, which lost 2 bases and 5 bases, there was a span of 12 bases. CDR1 and CDR2 from the germline V gene are MGHDK and SYGVNS. The CDR3 is made up of 14 amino acids. CDR3 in amino acids: CASSEREGWYGYTF. The CDR3 bases are TGTGCCAGCAGTGAACGCGAGGGGTGGTATGGCTACACCTTC.

V gene TRBV4-1 combines with J gene TRBJ1-2; D ambiguous. The V gene's germline CDR1 is MGHRA and CDR2 YSYEKL. CDR3 length: 15 amino acids. Trimming shortened V by 2 bases and J by 6 bases, and 16 bases separated the two germline ends. The CDR3 DNA reads as TGCGCCAGCAGCCAAACGGGCCTTTCCTTCGATGGCTACACCTTC. It specifies CASSQTGLSFDGYTF.

The V call is TRBV7-8, the J call TRBJ2-1; D is unresolved. Looked up from germline, CDR1 is SGHVS and CDR2 is FQNEAQ. The V gene lost 3 bases and the J gene lost 4 bases, with 16 bases spanning the gap. The CDR3 is 16 residues long. In DNA, the CDR3 is TGTGCCAGCAGCTTCCCCTCGTCCTCACCTTACAATGAGCAGTTCTTC. Amino acids: CASSFPSSSPYNEQFF.

The chain employs TRBV9 and TRBJ1-3; a weak D match, TRBD1 (5 bases). This CDR3 region has 15 residues. V lost 0 bases to trimming and J lost 5 bases, with 12 bases between them. CDR1 is SGDLS, CDR2 YYNGEE, per germline. The CDR3 bases are TGTGCCAGCAGCGTAGAAGGGGCTAGTAGAAACACCATATATTTT. This encodes CASSVEGASRNTIYF.